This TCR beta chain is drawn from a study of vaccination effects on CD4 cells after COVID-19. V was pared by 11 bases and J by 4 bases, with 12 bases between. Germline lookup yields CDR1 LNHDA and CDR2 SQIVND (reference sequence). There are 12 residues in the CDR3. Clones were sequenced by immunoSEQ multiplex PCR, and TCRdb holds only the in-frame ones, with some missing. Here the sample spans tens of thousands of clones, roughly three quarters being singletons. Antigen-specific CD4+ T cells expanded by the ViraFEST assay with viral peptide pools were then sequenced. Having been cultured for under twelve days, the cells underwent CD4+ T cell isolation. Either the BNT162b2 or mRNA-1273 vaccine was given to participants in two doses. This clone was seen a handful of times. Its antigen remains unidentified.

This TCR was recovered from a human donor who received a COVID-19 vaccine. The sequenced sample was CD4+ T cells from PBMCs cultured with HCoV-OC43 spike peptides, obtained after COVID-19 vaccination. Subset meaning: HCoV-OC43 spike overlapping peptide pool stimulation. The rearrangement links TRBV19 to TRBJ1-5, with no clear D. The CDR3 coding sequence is TGTGCCTCAAACCGGCTTAATCAGCCCCAGCATTTT. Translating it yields CASNRLNQPQHF.